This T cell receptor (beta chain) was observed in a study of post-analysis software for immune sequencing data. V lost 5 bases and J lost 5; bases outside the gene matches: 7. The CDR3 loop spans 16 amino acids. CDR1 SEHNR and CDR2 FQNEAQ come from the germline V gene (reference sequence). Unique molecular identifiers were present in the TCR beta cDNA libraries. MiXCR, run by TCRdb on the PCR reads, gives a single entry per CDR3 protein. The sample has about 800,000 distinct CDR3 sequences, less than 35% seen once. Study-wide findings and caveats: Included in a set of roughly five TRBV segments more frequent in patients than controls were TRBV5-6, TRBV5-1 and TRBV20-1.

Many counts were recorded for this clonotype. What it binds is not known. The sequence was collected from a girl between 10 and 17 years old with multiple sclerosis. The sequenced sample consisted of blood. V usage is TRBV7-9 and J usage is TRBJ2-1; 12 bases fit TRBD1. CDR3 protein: CASSPPGTGGHNEQFF. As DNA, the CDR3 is TGTGCCAGCAGCCCGCCCGGGACAGGGGGCCACAATGAGCAGTTCTTC.